This passage covers 32 T cell receptor beta chains from one sample sequenced in a study of shared clonotypes between healthy human individuals. Only in-frame clones appear in the TCRdb table, and some are missing; sequencing was by immunoSEQ multiplex PCR. This sample carries 2 million to 2.5 million clones, 92% of them seen once, and the ten largest clones take approximately 0.41%. The sequenced sample was naive CD4+ T cells from PBMCs. Noted subset: CD45RA+ positively selected. The receptors derive from a man younger than 35 in good health. Some clones in this sample may be carry-over from other donors' samples.

This clone was counted once. V gene TRBV5-1 combines with J gene TRBJ2-1; TRBD2 agrees at 12 bases. The CDR3 has 16 residues. In germline, CDR1 is SGHRS, CDR2 YFSETQ. J lost 6 bases, V lost 0 bases, and 4 bases had no gene match. CDR3 residues: CASSLGLAGVLNEQFF. In nucleotides, the CDR3 is TGCGCCAGCAGCTTGGGACTAGCGGGGGTACTCAATGAGCAGTTCTTC.

The chain recombines TRBV6-1 with TRBJ2-3; D uncertain. V was trimmed by 0 bases and J by 4 bases, leaving 8 bases between them. This CDR3 has 14 residues. The germline CDR1 and CDR2 sequences are MNHNS and SASEGT. The CDR3: CASSEARLADTQYF. In DNA form, the CDR3 reads TGTGCCAGCAGTGAAGCAAGACTGGCAGATACGCAGTATTTT.

The genes are TRBV6-1 and TRBJ2-3; TRBD2 is a possible D gene (5 bases). Germline-derived CDR1 and CDR2 are MNHNS and SASEGT. V shed 11 bases and J shed 0 bases, with 12 bases lying between them. This CDR3 spans 13 amino acids. CDR3 region: CAGERSSTDTQYF. CDR3 in DNA: TGTGCCGGGGAGCGGTCTAGCACAGATACGCAGTATTTT.

The chain uses TRBV14 and TRBJ2-5, with 7 bases aligning to TRBD1. With V trimmed by 2 bases and J by 3 bases, 6 bases remained unmatched. The germline gives CDR1 SGHDN, CDR2 FVKESK. CDR3 length: 15 residues. CDR3 bases: TGTGCCAGCAGCCAATTCAAAACAGGGGAAGAGACCCAGTACTTC. Translating it yields CASSQFKTGEETQYF.

The V call is TRBV9, the J call TRBJ2-3; TRBD1 is a possible D gene (6 bases). This CDR3 region has 12 residues. V was shortened by 3 bases and J by 9 bases, with 11 bases between the two germline ends. CDR1 is SGDLS and CDR2 is YYNGEE in the germline V gene. As DNA, the CDR3 is TGTGCCAGCAGCGACAGGGAACGGACGCAGTATTTT. Protein product: CASSDRERTQYF.

The J gene is TRBJ1-2, the V gene TRBV10-2, with D perhaps matching TRBD1 (5 bases). Germline V CDR1 and CDR2: WSHSY, SAAADI. Trimming shortened V by 4 bases and J by 1 base, and 13 bases separated the two germline ends. The CDR3 runs to 15 residues. Written as DNA, the CDR3 is TGCGCCAGCAGTGCATCCGGGGGGATTAACTATGGCTACACCTTC. It is translated as CASSASGGINYGYTF.

V usage is TRBV6-1 and J usage is TRBJ2-3, with D unresolved. The CDR3 is made up of 15 amino acids. Per the germline V gene, CDR1 is MNHNS and CDR2 is SASEGT. The V end lost 0 bases, the J end lost 2 bases, and 9 bases lay between the germline ends. CDR3 in DNA: TGTGCCAGCAGTGAAGCTACCACCAACACAGATACGCAGTATTTT. The encoded protein is CASSEATTNTDTQYF.

J is TRBJ2-2 and V is TRBV15; 9 nucleotides agree with TRBD2. V lost 1 base, J lost 4 bases, and 7 bases stayed unmatched. This CDR3 has 17 residues. Germline CDR1 reads LNHNV; CDR2 reads YYDKDF (reference sequence). CDR3 bases: TGTGCCACCAGCAGAGTCGCAACTAGCGGGTTCACCGGGGAGCTGTTTTTT. It specifies CATSRVATSGFTGELFF.

The V call is TRBV9, the J call TRBJ2-3; 10 bases are a match to TRBD1. The germline V gene has CDR1 SGDLS and CDR2 YYNGEE. J lost 6 bases, V lost 3 bases, and 13 bases had no gene match. The length of the CDR3 is 17 residues. This CDR3 is CASSAQSRQGAMDTQYF. CDR3 DNA sequence: TGTGCCAGCAGCGCCCAATCCCGACAGGGGGCCATGGATACGCAGTATTTT.

The rearrangement links TRBV19 to TRBJ1-4, with no clear D. Germline V CDR1 and CDR2: LNHDA, SQIVND (reference sequence). V was shortened by 4 bases and J by 7 bases, with 19 bases between the two germline ends. There are 16 residues in the CDR3. CDR3 sequence: CASSKRPPSGGEKLFF. The CDR3 nucleotides read TGTGCCAGTAGTAAAAGACCGCCGTCGGGTGGTGAAAAACTGTTTTTT. Full variable domain (remainder filled in from reference TRBV19 and TRBJ1-4): DGGITQSPKYLFRKEGQNVTLSCEQNLNHDAMYWYRQDPGQGLRLIYYSQIVNDFQKGDIAEGYSVSREKKESFPLTVTSAQKNPTAFYLCASSKRPPSGGEKLFFGSGTQLSVL.

This clone occurred once. This chain uses TRBV7-2 with TRBJ2-7; TRBD1 agrees at 7 bases. Germline CDR1 and CDR2: SGHTA and FQGNSA. V lost 6 bases, J lost 3 bases, and 5 bases stayed unmatched. This CDR3 comprises 13 residues. The CDR3 DNA reads TGTGCCAGCAGTTGGACAGGAATCTACGAGCAGTACTTC. Translation gives CASSWTGIYEQYF.

The V and J genes are TRBV2 and TRBJ1-3; D uncertain. Germline V CDR1 and CDR2: SNHLY, FYNNEI. Deletions cut 5 bases from V and 6 bases from J, with 11 bases between. CDR3 length equals 13 residues. CDR3 DNA sequence: TGTGCCAGCAGTCGGTCCACGACAAACACCATATATTTT. Translation gives CASSRSTTNTIYF. The whole variable domain, filled in from reference TRBV2 and TRBJ1-3, reads EPEVTQTPSHQVTQMGQEVILRCVPISNHLYFYWYRQILGQKVEFLVSFYNNEISEKSEIFDDQFSVERPDGSNFTLKIRSTKLEDSAMYFCASSRSTTNTIYFGEGSWLTVV.

This clone appeared a single time. V is TRBV7-9 and J is TRBJ1-2; 7 bases map to TRBD1. The CDR3 covers 15 residues. After removal of 5 bases from V and 4 bases from J, the junction contained 10 bases not matched to a gene. Per germline, CDR1 SEHNR and CDR2 FQNEAQ (reference sequence). This CDR3 is CASSAGQFNFYGYTF. CDR3 coding DNA: TGTGCCAGCAGCGCGGGACAGTTTAATTTCTATGGCTACACCTTC.

This chain connects TRBV5-4 to TRBJ1-2, with TRBD1 matching 10 bases. The CDR3 covers 14 residues. V trimming: 5 bases; J trimming: 2 bases; junction bases outside the gene matches: 3. The germline gives CDR1 SGHNT, CDR2 YYREEE (reference sequence). CDR3 residues: CASSAGQGNYGYTF. The CDR3 nucleotides are TGTGCCAGCAGTGCGGGACAGGGGAACTATGGCTACACCTTC.

The V and J genes are TRBV6-6 and TRBJ1-1, with D maybe TRBD1 (5 bases). Germline values: CDR1 MNHNY, CDR2 SVGAGI (reference sequence). With 10 bases removed from V and 0 bases from J, the gap between germline ends came to 15 bases. This CDR3 has 14 residues. CDR3 region: CATRERQLNTEAFF. DNA for the CDR3: TGTGCCACCCGAGAACGACAGTTGAACACTGAAGCTTTCTTT.

The gene calls are TRBV6-1 and TRBJ1-2; TRBD1 matches 7 bases. The V segment lost 1 base and the J segment 6 bases; nucleotides outside the gene matches: 5. Germline lookup yields CDR1 MNHNS and CDR2 SASEGT. This CDR3 is built from 14 residues. The CDR3 sequence: CASSEGQGKDGYTF. For the CDR3, the DNA is TGTGCCAGCAGTGAAGGACAGGGTAAAGATGGCTACACCTTC.

The V gene is TRBV2, the J gene TRBJ2-3; D is tentatively TRBD1 or TRBD2 (5 bases each). Germline lookup yields CDR1 SNHLY and CDR2 FYNNEI. With 11 bases removed from V and 1 base from J, the gap between germline ends came to 16 bases. This CDR3 contains 14 residues. The CDR3 spells CAGSTGTGTDTQYF. CDR3 nucleotides: TGTGCCGGGTCAACCGGGACGGGCACAGATACGCAGTATTTT.

The V call is TRBV10-3, the J call TRBJ2-7, with D perhaps TRBD2 (5 bases). CDR1 is ENHRY and CDR2 is SYGVKD in the germline V gene. This CDR3 region has 14 residues. Trimming left V 4 bases short and J 2 bases short, with 12 bases between. CDR3 sequence reads: CAISAPGRTYEQYF. The CDR3 DNA sequence: TGTGCCATCAGTGCACCGGGAAGAACCTACGAGCAGTACTTC.

The V gene is TRBV2, the J gene TRBJ2-7; 9 bases agree with TRBD1. Per the germline V gene, CDR1 is SNHLY and CDR2 is FYNNEI. CDR3 length: 14 amino acids. The junction had 7 bases not matched to a gene; V was cut back by 5 bases and J by 5 bases. In DNA form, the CDR3 reads TGTGCCAGCAGTCTGGACAGGGGATTCGACGAGCAGTACTTC. Protein sequence: CASSLDRGFDEQYF.

The V gene is TRBV6-5, the J gene TRBJ2-3; D not resolved. V was cut by 5 bases and J by 0 bases, with 12 bases left in between. Germline-derived CDR1 and CDR2 are MNHEY and SVGAGI. CDR3 length: 15 amino acids. The CDR3 DNA reads as TGTGCCAGCAGTCTACGGGTCCCTAGCACAGATACGCAGTATTTT. Translated, it gives CASSLRVPSTDTQYF.

The V call is TRBV28, the J call TRBJ1-5; D gene ambiguous. In germline, CDR1 is MDHEN, CDR2 SYDVKM. The V and J ends lost 4 bases and 13 bases respectively, with 17 bases between them. CDR3 length: 13 residues. Written as DNA, the CDR3 is TGTGCCAGCAGTTGGAGACCAGGATGGTATCAGCATTTT. Translating gives CASSWRPGWYQHF.

A word on this clone: Other nucleotide sequences from this sample produce the same CDR3. V is TRBV9 and J is TRBJ2-7; 8 bases fit TRBD1. Germline V gene lookup returns CDR1 SGDLS and CDR2 YYNGEE. The CDR3 runs to 14 residues. J lost 1 base, V lost 4 bases, and 4 bases had no gene match. CDR3 loop: CASSPRQGSYEQYF. The CDR3 DNA is TGTGCCAGCAGCCCCAGACAGGGGTCCTACGAGCAGTACTTC.

CDR3 residues: CASSPEGYGSYEQYF. The CDR3 bases are TGTGCCAGCAGCCCAGAAGGATATGGATCCTACGAGCAGTACTTC. This chain connects TRBV7-3 to TRBJ2-7; D unresolved. CDR1 and CDR2 from the germline V gene are SGHTA and FQGTGA. The V end was cut by 5 bases, the J end by 1 base, with 15 bases between. CDR3 length: 15 residues. Drawing the rest from reference TRBV7-3 and TRBJ2-7, the complete variable domain is GAGVSQTPSNKVTEKGKYVELRCDPISGHTALYWYRQSLGQGPEFLIYFQGTGAADDSGLPNDRFFAVRPEGSVSTLKIQRTERGDSAVYLCASSPEGYGSYEQYFGPGTRLTVT.

The chain uses TRBV18 and TRBJ2-3; 9 nucleotides line up with TRBD2. The germline V gene encodes CDR1 KGHSH and CDR2 LQKENI. Trimming at V came to 2 bases and at J to 4 bases, leaving 7 bases not matched to a gene. The CDR3 has 16 residues. CDR3 protein: CASSPRGSGSSDTQYF. For the CDR3, the DNA is TGTGCCAGCTCACCAAGAGGTAGCGGGAGCTCAGATACGCAGTATTTT.

The chain links TRBV5-8 to TRBJ2-5; no definite D call. CDR3 length: 13 residues. Germline CDR1 is SGHTS and CDR2 is YDEGEE. V shed 0 bases and J shed 4 bases, with 7 bases lying between them. The CDR3 protein is CASSLGFGETQYF. The CDR3 nucleotides are TGTGCCAGCAGCTTGGGGTTCGGAGAGACCCAGTACTTC.

The rearrangement links TRBV7-9 to TRBJ1-1; TRBD1 matches 7 bases. V lost 5 bases, J lost 0 bases, and 6 bases stayed unmatched. Germline assignment: CDR1 SEHNR and CDR2 FQNEAQ (reference sequence). This CDR3 comprises 15 residues. CDR3 nucleotides: TGTGCCAGCAGCCGGCCAGGGGGTGTGAACACTGAAGCTTTCTTT. Translation: CASSRPGGVNTEAFF.

V and J are TRBV5-1 and TRBJ2-1, with D possibly matching TRBD2 (6 bases). The V end was cut by 3 bases, the J end by 10 bases, with 23 bases between. Germline lookup yields CDR1 SGHRS and CDR2 YFSETQ. The CDR3 length is 16 residues. The CDR3 sequence: CASSSAAGTRWGEQFF. The CDR3 region has the DNA TGCGCCAGCAGCTCCGCCGCCGGGACTCGGTGGGGGGAGCAGTTCTTC.

The chain couples TRBV18 to TRBJ1-1; D remains unclear. The germline V gene encodes CDR1 KGHSH and CDR2 LQKENI. V shed 6 bases and J shed 3 bases, with 14 bases lying between them. This CDR3 has 14 residues. CDR3 amino acids: CASSPGLADTEAFF. The CDR3 nucleotides read TGTGCCAGCTCCCCGGGGTTGGCGGACACTGAAGCTTTCTTT.

The chain joins TRBV27 to TRBJ1-2; D may be TRBD1 (5 bases). The length of the CDR3 is 13 residues. V lost 3 bases and J lost 7, with 12 bases in between. Germline V lookup: CDR1 MNHEY, CDR2 SMNVEV (reference sequence). CDR3 loop: CASSFRGASGYTF. The CDR3 bases are TGTGCCAGCAGTTTCAGAGGGGCCAGTGGCTACACCTTC.

This chain links TRBV6-1 with TRBJ1-1; D is uncertain. The CDR3 is 13 residues long. V lost 5 bases, J lost 5 bases, and 12 bases lay in between. The germline V gene has CDR1 MNHNS and CDR2 SASEGT. For the CDR3, the DNA is TGTGCCAGCAGTCGGGTTTACGGAACTGAAGCTTTCTTT. This encodes CASSRVYGTEAFF.

Comment on this clone: This specimen includes other DNA sequences encoding the same CDR3. The chain combines TRBV5-1 with TRBJ2-7, with 10 bases identical to TRBD2. The V segment lost 0 bases and the J segment 4 bases; nucleotides outside the gene matches: 4. The CDR3 totals 15 residues. The V gene's germline CDR1 is SGHRS and CDR2 YFSETQ. The CDR3 is CASSLVASGSYEQYF. The CDR3 DNA is TGCGCCAGCAGCTTGGTGGCTAGCGGGAGTTACGAGCAGTACTTC.

Concerning this clone itself: A junction boundary mismatches the germline segment, possibly from a read error. The chain is built from TRBV19 and TRBJ1-2, with TRBD1 as a possible D gene (5 bases). Germline V gives CDR1 LNHDA, CDR2 SQIVND (reference sequence). The CDR3 has 13 amino acids. CDR3 nucleotides: TGTGCCACTAGTAAGGGGACCGGCTATGGCTACACCTTC. It yields the protein CATSKGTGYGYTF. Looking up the rest from reference TRBV19 and TRBJ1-2 gives the full variable domain: DGGITQSPKYLFRKEGQNVTLSCEQNLNHDAMYWYRQDPGQGLRLIYYSQIVNDFQKGDIAEGYSVSREKKESFPLTVTSAQKNPTAFYLCATSKGTGYGYTFGSGTRLTVV.